This T cell receptor beta chain was recovered during a study of identical twins. In this sample, this clonotype turned up a few times. TCRdb independently ran MiXCR on the 5' RACE reads; one entry per CDR3 protein. The table has hundreds of thousands of distinct CDR3 sequences, 5.5% to 7% seen once; the top ten hold roughly 3.6%. These same data were also listed under a study on yellow fever vaccine responses in identical twins.

Sequencing was performed on memory (CD45RO+) T cells sorted from blood. The receptor's source is a young woman in good health.

The CDR3 nucleotides are TGTGCCAGCTCGGGGGCCTCCTACGAGCAGTACGTC. Amino acid sequence: CASSGASYEQYV. This chain uses TRBV11-2 with TRBJ2-7; D is tentatively TRBD1 or TRBD2 (6 bases each). With 8 bases removed from V and 0 bases from J, the gap between germline ends came to 8 bases. CDR3 length equals 12 residues. Germline V lookup: CDR1 SGHAT, CDR2 FQNNGV.